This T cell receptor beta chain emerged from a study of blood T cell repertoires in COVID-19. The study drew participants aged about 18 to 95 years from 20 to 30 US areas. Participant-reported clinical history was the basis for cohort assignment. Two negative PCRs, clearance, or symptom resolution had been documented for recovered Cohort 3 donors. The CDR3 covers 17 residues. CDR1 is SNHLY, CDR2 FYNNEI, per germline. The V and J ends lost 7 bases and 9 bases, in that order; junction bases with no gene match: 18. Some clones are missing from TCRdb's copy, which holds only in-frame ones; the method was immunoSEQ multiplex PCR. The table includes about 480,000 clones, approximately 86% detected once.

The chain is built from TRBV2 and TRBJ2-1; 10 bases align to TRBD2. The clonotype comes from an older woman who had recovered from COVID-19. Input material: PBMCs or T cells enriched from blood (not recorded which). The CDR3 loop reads CASTGPMVAGGRGEQFF. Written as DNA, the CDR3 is TGTGCCAGCACCGGACCGATGGTAGCGGGGGGACGGGGTGAGCAGTTCTTC.